This T cell receptor beta chain stems from a study of cytomegalovirus exposure and HLA in healthy donors. CDR1 and CDR2 (germline): SGDLS, YYNGEE. Losses at the gene ends were 0 bases for V and 8 bases for J; bases not matched to a gene: 8. The CDR3 totals 17 residues. The PCR made use of 60 Vbeta and 13 Jbeta primers. In the authors' workflow: Later, an analysis found about 80 million unique TCR beta chains, and roughly 10 million of these were shared. The protocol was immunoSEQ multiplex PCR, while the TCRdb copy is restricted to in-frame clones and leaves out a portion. V, J and clone size are those of that table, while D and trimming were read from the DNA. Of some 150,000 clones in the sample, over 65% were seen once.

The clonotype was recovered from a man in his forties in good health and CMV-seronegative. Input material: PBMCs. The chain employs TRBV9 and TRBJ2-2; TRBD2 aligns across 12 bases. CDR3 amino acids: CASSVGTSGILGGELFF. DNA of the CDR3: TGTGCCAGCAGCGTAGGGACTAGCGGGATCCTAGGGGGGGAGCTGTTTTTT. Full variable domain (missing parts from reference TRBV9 and TRBJ2-2): DSGVTQTPKHLITATGQRVTLRCSPRSGDLSVYWYQQSLDQGLQFLIQYYNGEERAKGNILERFSAQQFPDLHSELNLSSLELGDSALYFCASSVGTSGILGGELFFGEGSRLTVL.